These T cell receptor beta chains were read from a single sample in a study of response to subunit inactivated influenza vaccine. TCRdb independently ran MiXCR on the RT-PCR reads; one entry per CDR3 protein. The table has about 150,000 distinct CDR3 sequences, about 10% seen once. Sequenced material: CD8+ T cells sorted from PBMCs, taken around 25 months after vaccination. These receptors originate from a man between 50 and 69 years old who received an inactivated influenza vaccine. CDR3s include the opening cysteine and the closing phenylalanine or tryptophan. Fields, in order: V gene, CDR3 length, J gene, clone size, D gene, CDR3 DNA, CDR3 protein. D genes are given only for firm matches. Size is omitted from some rows. Given values are once, few, many or a class for expanded clones.

v_call: TRBV5-1
cdr3_length: 17
j_call: TRBJ1-6
clone_size: few
d_call: TRBD1
cdr3_nt: TGCGCCAGCAGCCGGGACAGGGACGTCTTTTCTTCCTCACCCCTCCACTTT
cdr3_aa: CASSRDRDVFSSSPLHF

v_call: TRBV28
cdr3_length: 16
j_call: TRBJ2-7
clone_size: few
d_call: TRBD2
cdr3_nt: TGTGCCAGCAGTTTATTAGCGGGAGGGACCACCTACGAGCAGTACTTC
cdr3_aa: CASSLLAGGTTYEQYF

v_call: TRBV12-3/TRBV12-4
cdr3_length: 15
j_call: TRBJ2-7
clone_size: many
d_call: TRBD1
cdr3_nt: TGTGCCAGCAGTCTTGGGACAGGGGGGGCCTACGAGCAGTACTTC
cdr3_aa: CASSLGTGGAYEQYF

v_call: TRBV12-3/TRBV12-4
cdr3_length: 11
j_call: TRBJ2-1
clone_size: many
d_call: NA
cdr3_nt: TGTGCCAGCAGCTCGTGGGGCGCGCAGTTCTTC
cdr3_aa: CASSSWGAQFF

v_call: TRBV4-3
cdr3_length: 15
j_call: TRBJ2-7
clone_size: NA
d_call: NA
cdr3_nt: TGCGCCAGCAGCCAAGAACCCGGGCCCTTTTACGAGCAGTACTTC
cdr3_aa: CASSQEPGPFYEQYF

v_call: TRBV7-2
cdr3_length: 15
j_call: TRBJ2-1
clone_size: NA
d_call: NA
cdr3_nt: TGTGCCAGCAGCTTAGCAGCGGCCCCGTACAATGAGCAGTTCTTC
cdr3_aa: CASSLAAAPYNEQFF

v_call: TRBV4-1
cdr3_length: 13
j_call: TRBJ2-1
clone_size: many
d_call: NA
cdr3_nt: TGCGCCAGCAGCGAGACTATCCCCAATGAGCAGTTCTTC
cdr3_aa: CASSETIPNEQFF

v_call: TRBV21-1
cdr3_length: 13
j_call: TRBJ2-7
clone_size: NA
d_call: NA
cdr3_nt: TGTGCCAGCAGCGAGGGACAGAGATACGAGCAGTACTTC
cdr3_aa: CASSEGQRYEQYF

v_call: TRBV29-1
cdr3_length: 13
j_call: TRBJ2-3
clone_size: many
d_call: NA
cdr3_nt: TGCAGCGTTGGAGCTGGGACCACAGATACGCAGTATTTT
cdr3_aa: CSVGAGTTDTQYF

v_call: TRBV4-1
cdr3_length: 14
j_call: TRBJ1-2
clone_size: many
d_call: NA
cdr3_nt: TGCGCCAGCAGCCAAGATACAGGGATCTATGGCTACACCTTC
cdr3_aa: CASSQDTGIYGYTF

v_call: TRBV7-3
cdr3_length: 15
j_call: TRBJ2-1
clone_size: few
d_call: TRBD2
cdr3_nt: TGTGCCAGCAGCTTAACACTAGCGGCCTACAATGAGCAGTTCTTC
cdr3_aa: CASSLTLAAYNEQFF

v_call: TRBV11-3
cdr3_length: 15
j_call: TRBJ2-1
clone_size: NA
d_call: TRBD2
cdr3_nt: TGTGCCAGCAGCTTAGAAGCTAGCGGGACCTATGAGCAGTTCTTC
cdr3_aa: CASSLEASGTYEQFF

v_call: TRBV28
cdr3_length: 12
j_call: TRBJ2-2
clone_size: few
d_call: NA
cdr3_nt: TGTGCCAGCAGTACTTATTCCGGGGAGCTGTTTTTT
cdr3_aa: CASSTYSGELFF

v_call: TRBV10-3
cdr3_length: 13
j_call: TRBJ2-3
clone_size: few
d_call: NA
cdr3_nt: TGTGCCACCGAACCTGGGGGGCCAGATACGCAGTATTTT
cdr3_aa: CATEPGGPDTQYF

v_call: TRBV20-1
cdr3_length: 16
j_call: TRBJ2-7
clone_size: few
d_call: TRBD2
cdr3_nt: TGCAGTGCTAGACCGGGACTAGCGGCGAACTCCTACGAGCAGTACTTC
cdr3_aa: CSARPGLAANSYEQYF

v_call: TRBV20-1
cdr3_length: 17
j_call: TRBJ2-3
clone_size: few
d_call: TRBD2
cdr3_nt: TGCAGTGATTTGGGACTAGCGGAACTACGGAGCATAGATACGCAGTATTTT
cdr3_aa: CSDLGLAELRSIDTQYF

v_call: TRBV19
cdr3_length: 15
j_call: TRBJ2-1
clone_size: NA
d_call: TRBD2
cdr3_nt: TGTGCCAGTAGTCTCGGGACTAGCGGAAACAATGAGCAGTTCTTC
cdr3_aa: CASSLGTSGNNEQFF

v_call: TRBV10-3
cdr3_length: 15
j_call: TRBJ2-3
clone_size: few
d_call: NA
cdr3_nt: TGTGCCATCAGTGATGAGTCGAAACCCACAGATACGCAGTATTTT
cdr3_aa: CAISDESKPTDTQYF